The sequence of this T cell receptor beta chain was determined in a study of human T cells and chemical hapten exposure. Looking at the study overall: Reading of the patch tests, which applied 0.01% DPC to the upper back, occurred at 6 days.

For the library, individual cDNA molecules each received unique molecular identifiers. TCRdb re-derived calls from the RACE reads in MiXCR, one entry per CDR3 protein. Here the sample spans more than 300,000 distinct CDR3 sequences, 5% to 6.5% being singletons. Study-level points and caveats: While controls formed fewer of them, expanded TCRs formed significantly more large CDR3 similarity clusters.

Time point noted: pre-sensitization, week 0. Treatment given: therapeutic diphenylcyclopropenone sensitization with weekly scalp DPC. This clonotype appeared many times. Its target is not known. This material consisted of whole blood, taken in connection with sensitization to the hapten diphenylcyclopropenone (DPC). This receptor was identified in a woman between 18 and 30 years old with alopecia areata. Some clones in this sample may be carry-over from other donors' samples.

CDR3 residues: CASSPPSPENEKLFF. CDR3 bases: TGCGCCAGCAGCCCCCCATCGCCCGAAAATGAAAAACTGTTTTTT. The chain carries TRBV4-1 and TRBJ1-4; D unresolved. The V and J ends lost 4 bases and 5 bases respectively, with 14 bases between them. Per germline, CDR1 MGHRA and CDR2 YSYEKL. The CDR3 is 15 residues long.